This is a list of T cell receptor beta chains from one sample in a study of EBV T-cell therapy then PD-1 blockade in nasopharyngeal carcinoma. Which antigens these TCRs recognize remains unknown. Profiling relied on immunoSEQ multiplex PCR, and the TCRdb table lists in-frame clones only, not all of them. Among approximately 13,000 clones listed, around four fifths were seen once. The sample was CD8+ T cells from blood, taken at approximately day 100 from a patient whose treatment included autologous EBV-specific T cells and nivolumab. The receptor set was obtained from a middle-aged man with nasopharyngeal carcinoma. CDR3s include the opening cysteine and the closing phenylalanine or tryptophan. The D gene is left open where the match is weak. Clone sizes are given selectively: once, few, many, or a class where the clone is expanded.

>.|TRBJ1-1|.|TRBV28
TGTGCCAGCAGTTTAAACAGCATGAACACTGAAGCTTTCTTT
CASSLNSMNTEAFF
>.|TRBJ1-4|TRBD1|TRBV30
TGTGCCTGGAGTGTAGTCTGGTCAGGGGGCCGAAAACTGTTTTTT
CAWSVVWSGGRKLFF
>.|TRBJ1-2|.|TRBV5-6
TGTGCCAGCACCTCGCCCCCAGGGATCTATGGCTACACCTTC
CASTSPPGIYGYTF
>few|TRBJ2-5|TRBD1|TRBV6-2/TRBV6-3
TGTGCCAGCAGTTACTCAGTGGGACAGGGGGGAGAGACCCAGTACTTC
CASSYSVGQGGETQYF
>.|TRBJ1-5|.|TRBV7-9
TGTGCCAGCAGCTCCGAAACCAGGGGATCTCAGCCCCAGCATTTT
CASSSETRGSQPQHF
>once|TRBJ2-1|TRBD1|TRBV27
TGTGCCAGCAGTCTGACAGGGTTTACATACAATGAGCAGTTCTTC
CASSLTGFTYNEQFF
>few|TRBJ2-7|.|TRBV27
TGTGCCAGCAGTCCTATGGGGACGGGGGCCTACGAGCAGTACTTC
CASSPMGTGAYEQYF
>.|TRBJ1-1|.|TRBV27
TGTGCCAGCAGTTCCTCCTCGGGGAGAACTGAAGCTTTCTTT
CASSSSSGRTEAFF
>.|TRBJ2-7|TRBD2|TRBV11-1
TGTGCCAGCAGCCCCGGGTATGGGGGGGGCTACGAGCAGTACTTC
CASSPGYGGGYEQYF
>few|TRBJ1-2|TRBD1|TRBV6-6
TGTGCCAGCAGTTCCAGCAAGGGGGCGCCCCGTGGCTACACCTTC
CASSSSKGAPRGYTF
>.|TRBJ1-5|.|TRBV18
TGTGCCAGCTCACCACGGGGTAGCAATCAGCCCCAGCATTTT
CASSPRGSNQPQHF
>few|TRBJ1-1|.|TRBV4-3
TGCGCCAGCAGCCAAGATCGCAGGCCGAACACTGAAGCTTTCTTT
CASSQDRRPNTEAFF
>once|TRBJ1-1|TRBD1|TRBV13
TGTGCCAGCAGCGACCGGGACAGCCAGATGGTTGAAGCTTTCTTT
CASSDRDSQMVEAFF
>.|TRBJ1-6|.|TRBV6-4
TGTGCCAGCAGTGTGGAGGGGGGTAATTCACCCCTCCACTTT
CASSVEGGNSPLHF
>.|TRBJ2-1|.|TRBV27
TGTGCCAGCAGTTTACGGGGCGGGGATGAGCAGTTCTTC
CASSLRGGDEQFF
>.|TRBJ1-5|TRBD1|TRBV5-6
TGTGCCAGGGGGGACAGGGCTAATCAGCCCCAGCATTTT
CARGDRANQPQHF
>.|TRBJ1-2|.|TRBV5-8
TGTGCCAGCAGCCCTCAGTACCCGGCAGGCTACACCTTC
CASSPQYPAGYTF
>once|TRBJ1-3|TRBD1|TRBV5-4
TGTGCCAGCAGCTTGGGGACAGGGGGCTCTGGAAACACCATATATTTT
CASSLGTGGSGNTIYF
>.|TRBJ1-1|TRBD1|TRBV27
TGTGCCAGCAGTTTAGGGACAGGTCAGGCTTTCTTT
CASSLGTGQAFF
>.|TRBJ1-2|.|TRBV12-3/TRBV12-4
TGTGCCACCCTGGACCCGAGGGGTGGCTACACCTTC
CATLDPRGGYTF
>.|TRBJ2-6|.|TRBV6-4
TGTGCCAGCGGGGTAGGGTCCCAAGGTCCCTCTGGGGCCAACGTCCTGACTTTC
CASGVGSQGPSGANVLTF
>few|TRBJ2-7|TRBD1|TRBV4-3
TGCGCCAGCAGCCAAGAACCTCCTGGGACAGGGGGCAACGAGCAGTACTTC
CASSQEPPGTGGNEQYF
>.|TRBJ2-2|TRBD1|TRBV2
TGTGCCAGCAGTGTGACAGGGGCGTACACCGGGGAGCTGTTTTTT
CASSVTGAYTGELFF
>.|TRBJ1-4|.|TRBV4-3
TGCGCCAGCAGCCGGAGACAGGCAACTAATGAAAAACTGTTTTTT
CASSRRQATNEKLFF
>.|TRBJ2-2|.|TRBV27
TGTGCCAGCAGTTTAAGGTCGGCGACCTGGAACACCGGGGAGCTGTTTTTT
CASSLRSATWNTGELFF
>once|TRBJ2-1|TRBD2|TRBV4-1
TGCGCCAGCAGCCAAAGGGGGAGCGGGGGAGATGAGCAGTTCTTC
CASSQRGSGGDEQFF
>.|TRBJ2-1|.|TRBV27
TGTGCCAGCAGCCTAGCCCTGTACAATGAGCAGTTCTTC
CASSLALYNEQFF
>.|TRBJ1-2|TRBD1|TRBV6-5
TGTGCCAGCAGTCCACAGACAGGGACGGTCTATGGCTACACCTTC
CASSPQTGTVYGYTF
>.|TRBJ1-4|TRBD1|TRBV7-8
TGTGCCAGCAGCCGAACAGGGGGGAGTGAAAAACTGTTTTTT
CASSRTGGSEKLFF
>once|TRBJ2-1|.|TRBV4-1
TGCGCCAGCAGCCAAGTCGACTACAATGAGCAGTTCTTC
CASSQVDYNEQFF
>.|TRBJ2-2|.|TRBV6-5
TGTGCCAGCAGTTACTCATTTCGGCCCGGGGAGCTGTTTTTT
CASSYSFRPGELFF
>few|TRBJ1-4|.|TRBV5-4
TGTGCCAGCAGCCTGACGGGGGAAAAACTGTTTTTT
CASSLTGEKLFF
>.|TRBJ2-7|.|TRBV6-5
TGTGCCACCATCGGTCCTGCAGACTCCTACGAGCAGTACTTC
CATIGPADSYEQYF
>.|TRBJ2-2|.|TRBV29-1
TGCAGCGTTGAAGGGCAGAACACCGGGGAGCTGTTTTTT
CSVEGQNTGELFF
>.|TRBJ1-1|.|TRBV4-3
TGCGCCAGCAGCCAACAGCGGGTTAACACTGAAGCTTTCTTT
CASSQQRVNTEAFF
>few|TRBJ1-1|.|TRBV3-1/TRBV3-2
TGTGCCAGCAGCCAGGACGGGACTGAAGCTTTCTTT
CASSQDGTEAFF
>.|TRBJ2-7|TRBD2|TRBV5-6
TGTGCCAGCAGTGGACTAGCGGGGGGCTCTACGCGCTACGAGCAGTACTTC
CASSGLAGGSTRYEQYF
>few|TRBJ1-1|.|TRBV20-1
TGCAGTGCTAGAGCGGCGTATGAAGCTTTCTTT
CSARAAYEAFF
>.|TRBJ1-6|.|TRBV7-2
TGTGCCAGCAGTCCATTCAGCTCCTATAATTCACCCCTCCACTTT
CASSPFSSYNSPLHF
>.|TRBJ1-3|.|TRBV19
TGTGCCATCGCTTCCCTCTCTGGAAACACCATATATTTT
CAIASLSGNTIYF